Shown below are 13 T cell receptor beta chains from a single sample sequenced in a study of T cell responses to AZD1222 COVID-19 vaccine. The data were produced by immunoSEQ multiplex PCR, yet TCRdb's version contains in-frame clones alone and is incomplete. The sample shows tens of thousands of clones, 80% to 90% of them seen only once. The sequencing here drew on peripheral blood, taken 28 days after the second AZD1222 dose. These receptors were obtained from an adult who received the AZD1222 COVID-19 vaccine.

The chain joins TRBV4-1 to TRBJ2-3, with TRBD1 identical over 9 bases. The CDR3 loop spans 17 amino acids. V was clipped by 2 bases and J by 2 bases; unmatched bases: 8. The germline V gene has CDR1 MGHRA and CDR2 YSYEKL. CDR3 region: CASSQSPGQGPTDTQYF. The CDR3, as DNA: TGCGCCAGCAGCCAATCTCCGGGACAGGGCCCCACAGATACGCAGTATTTT.

CDR3 residues: CASSIISGVIYEQFF. The CDR3 DNA is TGTGCCAGTAGTATTATTTCGGGGGTGATCTATGAGCAGTTCTTC. J is TRBJ2-1 and V is TRBV19; perhaps TRBD2 as D (6 bases). Deletions cut 3 bases from V and 8 bases from J, with 17 bases between. The germline V gene has CDR1 LNHDA and CDR2 SQIVND (reference sequence). The CDR3 is made up of 15 amino acids.

This chain uses TRBV7-6 with TRBJ2-2; 8 bases are shared with TRBD1. Germline CDR1 reads SGHVS; CDR2 reads FNYEAQ. This CDR3 is 15 amino acids long. Trimming removed 6 bases from V and 3 bases from J; junction bases left unmatched: 6. CDR3 DNA sequence: TGTGCCAGCAGTGGACAGGGCATCGACACCGGGGAGCTGTTTTTT. This encodes CASSGQGIDTGELFF.

This clone was seen a handful of times. The V call is TRBV18, the J call TRBJ1-1, with a weak D call TRBD1 (6 bases). The germline gives CDR1 KGHSH, CDR2 LQKENI. V was pared by 6 bases and J by 6 bases, with 14 bases between. The CDR3 contains 13 residues. The CDR3 loop reads CASSPQGISEAFF. The CDR3 DNA sequence: TGTGCCAGCTCGCCGCAGGGGATATCTGAAGCTTTCTTT.

The chain is built from TRBV5-1 and TRBJ1-4; maybe TRBD1 (6 bases). Trimming stripped 9 bases from V and 8 bases from J, with 20 bases between. Germline CDR1 and CDR2: SGHRS and YFSETQ. This CDR3 spans 14 amino acids. The CDR3 nucleotides read TGCGCCACCAAGCAAGGGGGTACGGGGGAAAAACTGTTTTTT. This sequence encodes CATKQGGTGEKLFF.

V gene TRBV7-2 combines with J gene TRBJ1-1; D is unclear. Trimming left V 1 base short and J 4 bases short, with 10 bases between. There are 14 residues in the CDR3. Looked up from germline, CDR1 is SGHTA and CDR2 is FQGNSA. CDR3 nucleotide sequence: TGTGCCAGCAGCTTAGGGCTCGACGGCACTGAAGCTTTCTTT. It yields the protein CASSLGLDGTEAFF.

V and J are TRBV25-1 and TRBJ2-3, with D maybe TRBD2 (6 bases). The germline V gene encodes CDR1 MGHDK and CDR2 SYGVNS. The V gene lost 4 bases and the J gene lost 2 bases, with 7 bases spanning the gap. CDR3 length equals 13 residues. The CDR3 DNA is TGTGCCAGCAGTGGGAGGGACACAGATACGCAGTATTTT. This translates into CASSGRDTDTQYF.

This clone is a singleton in its sample. The chain employs TRBV14 and TRBJ1-1; D may be TRBD1 (6 bases). V was trimmed by 1 base and J by 6 bases, leaving 15 bases between them. This CDR3 comprises 15 residues. CDR1 is SGHDN, CDR2 FVKESK, per germline. The CDR3, as DNA: TGTGCCAGCAGCCAAGCGGTGATCGGGGGCGCTGAAGCTTTCTTT. Translation gives CASSQAVIGGAEAFF. The full variable domain, its missing parts supplied by reference TRBV14 and TRBJ1-1, is EAGVTQFPSHSVIEKGQTVTLRCDPISGHDNLYWYRRVMGKEIKFLLHFVKESKQDESGMPNNRFLAERTGGTYSTLKVQPAELEDSGVYFCASSQAVIGGAEAFFGQGTRLTVV.

The chain recombines TRBV19 with TRBJ2-1, with TRBD2 matching over 12 bases. This CDR3 spans 19 amino acids. Germline CDR1 LNHDA, CDR2 SQIVND (reference sequence). With 5 bases clipped from V and 3 bases from J, the junction kept 14 bases outside the gene matches. The CDR3 coding sequence is TGTGCCAGTAGTCCCCGGGTAAGGACTAGCGGGGCCCTCTACAATGAGCAGTTCTTC. It encodes CASSPRVRTSGALYNEQFF.

The chain employs TRBV24-1 and TRBJ2-3; D unresolved. CDR1 and CDR2 (germline): KGHDR, SFDVKD. Trimming left V 1 base short and J 2 bases short, with 0 bases between. The CDR3 extends over 12 amino acids. The CDR3 sequence is CATSDFTDTQYF. The CDR3 DNA sequence: TGTGCCACCAGTGATTTCACAGATACGCAGTATTTT.

The chain combines TRBV2 with TRBJ2-7; D is undetermined. The CDR3 sequence is 12 residues long. CDR1 and CDR2 (germline): SNHLY, FYNNEI. The ends were cut back, 5 bases at V and 0 bases at J, with 5 bases in the middle. The chain's CDR3 is CASSQSSYEQYF. The CDR3 coding sequence is TGTGCCAGCAGTCAGAGCTCCTACGAGCAGTACTTC.

The J gene is TRBJ1-6, the V gene TRBV27, with D perhaps TRBD1 (5 bases). The CDR3 spans 15 residues. Germline loops: CDR1 MNHEY, CDR2 SMNVEV (reference sequence). Trimming pared 3 bases from V and 3 bases from J, leaving 9 bases between. The CDR3 DNA sequence: TGTGCCAGCAGTTTGTGGGGACTCTATAATTCACCCCTCCACTTT. Translation: CASSLWGLYNSPLHF.

In nucleotides, the CDR3 is TGTGCCTGGAGTGTACCGGGCAATCAGCCCCAGCATTTT. It is translated as CAWSVPGNQPQHF. The chain has TRBV30 and TRBJ1-5; D unclear. The germline V gene encodes CDR1 GTSNPN and CDR2 SVGIG (reference sequence). This CDR3 contains 13 residues. V shed 0 bases and J shed 2 bases, with 5 bases lying between them.